The source of this TCR beta chain is a study of blood T cell repertoires in COVID-19. Study-wide background: Both acute and convalescent COVID-19 samples were obtained from the United States, Italy and Spain.

Germline lookup yields CDR1 SGHTA and CDR2 FQGNSA. The CDR3 sequence is 15 residues long. V shed 0 bases and J shed 4 bases, with 13 bases lying between them. The authors' processing: Amplification of reference gene primers provided the estimated nucleated cell counts. This table comes from immunoSEQ multiplex PCR, and its TCRdb copy is limited to in-frame clones, with some not included. V and J calls and clone size are those listed in that table; D and trimming were worked out from the DNA. The sample carries 130,000 to 150,000 clones, approximately 85% recorded once. The clonotype was recovered from a man aged 70 or older with acute or convalescent COVID-19. J is TRBJ2-7 and V is TRBV7-2; D perhaps matches TRBD1 (7 bases). The sequenced sample consisted of peripheral blood. The CDR3 is CASSLARDSFYEQYF. CDR3 bases: TGTGCCAGCAGCTTAGCGCGGGACAGCTTTTACGAGCAGTACTTC. Based on the CDR3 plus reference TRBV7-2 and TRBJ2-7, the full variable domain is GAGVSQSPSNKVTEKGKDVELRCDPISGHTALYWYRQSLGQGLEFLIYFQGNSAPDKSGLPSDRFSAERTGGSVSTLTIQRTQQEDSAVYLCASSLARDSFYEQYFGPGTRLTVT.